These T cell receptor beta chains were read from a single sample in a study of regulatory T cells in long-lasting Graves disease. MiXCR, run by TCRdb on the multiplex PCR reads, gives a single entry per CDR3 protein. The sample lists a few hundred thousand distinct CDR3 sequences, approximately 20% seen once, with about 15% in the top ten. These data also featured in a second study, about T cells in Graves' hyperthyroidism and ophthalmopathy.

This specimen was peripheral blood mononuclear cells (PBMCs), taken at new diagnosis, from a patient treated with antithyroid drugs. The receptors shown here come from a woman under 40 with Graves disease. CDR3s include the opening cysteine and the closing phenylalanine or tryptophan. Fields, in order: D gene, J gene, V gene, clone size, CDR3 DNA, CDR3 protein. A D gene is named only where the DNA matches it firmly. Rows may omit the clone size; those that give it use once, few, many or a size class.

TRBD1 | TRBJ1-6 | TRBV19 | . | TGTGCCACCACAGGACAGGGGTATTCACCCCTCCACTTT | CATTGQGYSPLHF
. | TRBJ2-7 | TRBV5-1 | . | TGTGCCAGCAGTTCCGGCGGGACGTCCTACGAGCAGTACTTC | CASSSGGTSYEQYF
. | TRBJ1-1 | TRBV29-1 | many | TGCAGCGTTGAAGCAAGGAGGGGTGGGATGAACACTGAAGCTTTCTTT | CSVEARRGGMNTEAFF
. | TRBJ2-7 | TRBV12-3/TRBV12-4 | many | TGTGCCAGCAGGGCCTACTACGAGCAGTACTTC | CASRAYYEQYF
. | TRBJ2-1 | TRBV20-1 | many | TGCAGTGCTAGGGAGGGGGCTGATGAGCAGTTCTTC | CSAREGADEQFF
TRBD1 | TRBJ1-2 | TRBV20-1 | . | TGCAGTGCTAGAGCTTGGGGACAGGGGACGGATGGCTACACCTTC | CSARAWGQGTDGYTF
. | TRBJ2-6 | TRBV28 | many | TGTGCCAGCAGCTCCTTGGTGGGGGTATTCCCTGGGGCCAACGTCCTGACTTTC | CASSSLVGVFPGANVLTF
. | TRBJ2-7 | TRBV7-9 | many | TGTGCCAGCAGCTTAACGCTGGTGGGGGAGCAGTACTTC | CASSLTLVGEQYF
. | TRBJ2-1 | TRBV12-3/TRBV12-4 | many | TGTGCCAGCAGCCTCGCCCCGGGGGCGTCCTACAATGAGCAGTTCTTC | CASSLAPGASYNEQFF
. | TRBJ2-7 | TRBV7-9 | many | TGTGCCAGCAGCATAGACGGACCCTACGAGCAGTACTTC | CASSIDGPYEQYF
TRBD1 | TRBJ1-2 | TRBV28 | . | TGTGCCAGCACCTGGGGCAGGGGGGACGACGGCTACACCTTC | CASTWGRGDDGYTF
. | TRBJ2-3 | TRBV5-1 | many | TGCGCCAGCAGCCCCGAGGTGAGGACAGATACGCAGTATTTT | CASSPEVRTDTQYF
. | TRBJ2-5 | TRBV3-1 | many | TGTGCCAGCAGCCAAGGACTGGAAGAGACCCAGTACTTC | CASSQGLEETQYF
TRBD1 | TRBJ2-7 | TRBV10-2 | many | TGCGCCAGCAGTGAGGACCTGACAGGGCTAAAGGGATACGAGCAGTACTTC | CASSEDLTGLKGYEQYF
. | TRBJ1-1 | TRBV6-1 | many | TGTGCCAGCATCTTGGAGTCGGCGGTTGCTTTCTTT | CASILESAVAFF
. | TRBJ2-3 | TRBV27 | many | TGTGCCAGCAGTTTATACCGCGGGGTAGAAAATACGCAGTATTTT | CASSLYRGVENTQYF
. | TRBJ2-7 | TRBV3-1 | many | TGTGCCAGCAGCCAAGAAGGGACGCGAGCCTACGAGCAGTACTTC | CASSQEGTRAYEQYF
. | TRBJ2-7 | TRBV27 | many | TGTGCCAGCAGTCACGGCCCGACCTACGAGCAGTACTTC | CASSHGPTYEQYF
. | TRBJ1-6 | TRBV19 | . | TGTGCCAGTACTGTCCAGCATAATTCACCCCTCCACTTT | CASTVQHNSPLHF
TRBD2 | TRBJ2-7 | TRBV28 | many | TGTGCCAGCAGTTTATTTGCGGGGGACTCCTACGAGCAGTACTTC | CASSLFAGDSYEQYF
. | TRBJ2-5 | TRBV5-6 | many | TGTGCCAGCAGCTTCGCAGGAAGGGAGACCCAGTACTTC | CASSFAGRETQYF
TRBD1 | TRBJ2-7 | TRBV12-3/TRBV12-4 | many | TGTGCCAGCAGTTTAAGTCAGGGACAGGGCGGCGAGCAGTACTTC | CASSLSQGQGGEQYF
. | TRBJ1-4 | TRBV16 | many | TGTGCCAGCAGCCAATCGACGACGGGGACAGAAAAACTGTTTTTT | CASSQSTTGTEKLFF
. | TRBJ2-3 | TRBV7-7 | many | TGTGCTAGCAGCCAAGGTGGCAGCACAGATACGCAGTATTTT | CASSQGGSTDTQYF
TRBD1 | TRBJ1-5 | TRBV28 | many | TGTGCCAGCAGACCCCTAGAGACAGGGATAAGCAATCAGCCCCAGCATTTT | CASRPLETGISNQPQHF
. | TRBJ1-2 | TRBV2 | many | TGTGCCAGCAGAGGGCAGGGATGGGGTGGCTACACCTTC | CASRGQGWGGYTF